This note documents a single TCR beta chain sequence. The antigen is undetermined. The sample comes from a study of cytomegalovirus exposure and HLA in healthy donors. Turning to the study itself: The study placed approximately 81% of its roughly 400 genotyped donors in the Caucasian-associated ancestry cluster.

Study-wide points: In a later analysis, a missense DCLRE1C variant was linked to TCR beta V- and J-gene trimming.

This CDR3 has 16 residues. Looked up from germline, CDR1 is SEHNR and CDR2 is FQNEAQ (reference sequence). The V and J ends lost 2 bases and 2 bases, in that order; junction bases with no gene match: 4. The study ran its PCR with 60 Vbeta and 13 Jbeta primers. Sequencing used immunoSEQ multiplex PCR; TCRdb keeps in-frame clones, though not all of them. The sample includes fewer than 180,000 clones, 75% to 85% of them seen just once. Input material: PBMCs. This clonotype was obtained from a human donor in good health. J is TRBJ2-3 and V is TRBV7-9; TRBD2 matches at 10 bases. The CDR3 DNA reads TGTGCCAGCAGCTTAACGAGCGGGAGGGCCACAGATACGCAGTATTTT. It encodes CASSLTSGRATDTQYF.